The 23 T cell receptor beta chains reported below all come from one sample, sequenced in a study of T cells in Graves' hyperthyroidism and ophthalmopathy. Researchers took RNA transcripts and amplified the TCR beta CDR3 regions from them. Using the HTBI primer set, a first-round RT-PCR was run on the TCR CDR3. TCRdb analysed the multiplex PCR reads with MiXCR anew, one entry per CDR3 protein. Found here are roughly 380,000 distinct CDR3 sequences, more than 11% of them singletons; the top ten hold 9.5% to 11%. The sequenced sample was blood. These receptor sequences come from a woman aged 55-70 years with Graves' hyperthyroidism.

The rearrangement uses TRBV20-1 and TRBJ2-7; TRBD1 matches 7 bases. Germline CDR1 reads DFQATT; CDR2 reads SNEGSKA (reference sequence). The CDR3 loop spans 13 amino acids. The V and J ends lost 6 bases and 0 bases, in that order; junction bases with no gene match: 5. The CDR3 DNA reads as TGCAGTGCCGCCGACAGGGCCTCCTACGAGCAGTACTTC. Its protein is CSAADRASYEQYF.

This clonotype was seen more than once but under ten times. This chain links TRBV4-2 with TRBJ1-6; tentative D call: TRBD1 (5 bases). This CDR3 contains 15 residues. V lost 0 bases, J lost 5 bases, and 8 bases lay in between. The germline V gene encodes CDR1 LGHNA and CDR2 YNFKEQ. Written as DNA, the CDR3 is TGTGCCAGCAGCCAAGATTGGGGGGATAATTCACCCCTCCACTTT. Translation: CASSQDWGDNSPLHF.

This clonotype was recorded a few times. The CDR3 spells CASGLVLGPWTEAFF. The DNA of the CDR3 is TGTGCTAGTGGTTTGGTTCTCGGGCCTTGGACTGAAGCTTTCTTT. This chain connects TRBV12-5 to TRBJ1-1; D ambiguous. Germline loops: CDR1 LGHNT, CDR2 FRNRAP. V was pared by 0 bases and J by 5 bases, with 13 bases between. The CDR3 is made up of 15 amino acids. Together with reference TRBV12-5 and TRBJ1-1, the CDR3 gives the full variable domain: DARVTQTPRHKVTEMGQEVTMRCQPILGHNTVFWYRQTMMQGLELLAYFRNRAPLDDSGMPKDRFSAEMPDATLATLKIQPSEPRDSAVYFCASGLVLGPWTEAFFGQGTRLTVV.

This clonotype appeared many times. J is TRBJ2-3 and V is TRBV7-9; 7 bases are a match to TRBD2. CDR1 is SEHNR and CDR2 is FQNEAQ in the germline V gene (reference sequence). Trimming removed 3 bases from V and 3 bases from J; junction bases left unmatched: 3. The CDR3 extends over 14 amino acids. The CDR3: CASSLGLLTDTQYF. In DNA form, the CDR3 reads TGTGCCAGCAGCTTGGGACTACTTACAGATACGCAGTATTTT.

This clonotype was picked up many times. The V and J genes are TRBV7-9 and TRBJ2-1; 7 nucleotides align to TRBD2. V lost 4 bases, J lost 5 bases, and 11 bases stayed unmatched. This CDR3 has 16 amino acids. Germline loops: CDR1 SEHNR, CDR2 FQNEAQ (reference sequence). This CDR3 reads CASSWTGGTPNNEQFF. The CDR3 coding sequence is TGTGCCAGCAGCTGGACGGGGGGAACGCCGAACAATGAGCAGTTCTTC. Full variable domain (missing parts from reference TRBV7-9 and TRBJ2-1): DTGVSQNPRHKITKRGQNVTFRCDPISEHNRLYWYRQTLGQGPEFLTYFQNEAQLEKSRLLSDRFSAERPKGSFSTLEIQRTEQGDSAMYLCASSWTGGTPNNEQFFGPGTRLTVL.

This clonotype occurred many times. The V gene is TRBV27, the J gene TRBJ2-1; 11 bases map to TRBD2. This CDR3 region has 14 residues. V was clipped by 6 bases and J by 8 bases; unmatched bases: 6. CDR1 and CDR2 from the germline V gene are MNHEY and SMNVEV (reference sequence). The CDR3 loop reads CASSTSGSADEQFF. CDR3 nucleotides: TGTGCCAGCAGCACTAGCGGGAGTGCGGATGAGCAGTTCTTC.

This clonotype was detected many times. The chain joins TRBV12-3 or TRBV12-4 to TRBJ2-1; possible D gene TRBD1, 5 bases. CDR3 length: 14 amino acids. V was cut by 7 bases and J by 7 bases, with 17 bases left in between. The CDR3 DNA is TGTGCCAGCACCAGGGCAGGCCGGTGGAATGAGCAGTTCTTC. Protein product: CASTRAGRWNEQFF.

This clonotype showed up many times. This chain links TRBV5-1 with TRBJ2-1, with D tentatively TRBD1 or TRBD2 (5 bases each). This CDR3 spans 15 amino acids. Germline lookup yields CDR1 SGHRS and CDR2 YFSETQ. With 6 bases removed from V and 0 bases from J, the gap between germline ends came to 13 bases. CDR3 in amino acids: CASTTGTDSYNEQFF. The CDR3 DNA follows: TGCGCCAGCACCACCGGGACGGACTCCTACAATGAGCAGTTCTTC. Full variable domain (remainder filled in from reference TRBV5-1 and TRBJ2-1): KAGVTQTPRYLIKTRGQQVTLSCSPISGHRSVSWYQQTPGQGLQFLFEYFSETQRNKGNFPGRFSGRQFSNSRSEMNVSTLELGDSALYLCASTTGTDSYNEQFFGPGTRLTVL.

This clonotype has at least ten counts. V usage is TRBV24-1 and J usage is TRBJ2-3; the D gene is possibly TRBD1 (6 bases). The CDR3 consists of 14 residues. V lost 2 bases to trimming and J lost 5 bases, with 10 bases between them. Per the germline V gene, CDR1 is KGHDR and CDR2 is SFDVKD. DNA of the CDR3: TGTGCCACCAGTGATTCAGGGGCCAGAGATACGCAGTATTTT. Translated: CATSDSGARDTQYF.

This clonotype was detected ten times or more. V and J are TRBV28 and TRBJ1-1, with D possibly being TRBD1 (5 bases). The CDR3 totals 15 residues. Deletions cut 5 bases from V and 0 bases from J, with 13 bases between. Germline loops: CDR1 MDHEN, CDR2 SYDVKM. The chain's CDR3 is CASSLRVSVNTEAFF. In DNA form, the CDR3 reads TGTGCCAGCAGTCTCAGGGTTTCCGTGAACACTGAAGCTTTCTTT.

In its sample, this clonotype was seen many times. The genes are TRBV20-1 and TRBJ2-3; D uncertain. The germline gives CDR1 DFQATT, CDR2 SNEGSKA (reference sequence). V lost 6 bases and J lost 0, with 7 bases in between. CDR3 length: 12 amino acids. The CDR3 loop is CSAVVSTDTQYF. The CDR3 coding sequence is TGCAGTGCCGTCGTTAGCACAGATACGCAGTATTTT.

In this sample, this clonotype turned up many times. The gene calls are TRBV5-1 and TRBJ2-1, with no clear D. This CDR3 has 15 residues. The V end lost 4 bases, the J end lost 4 bases, and 15 bases lay between the germline ends. The germline V gene encodes CDR1 SGHRS and CDR2 YFSETQ. CDR3 sequence: CASSLDGGIYNEQFF. The CDR3 DNA is TGCGCCAGCAGCCTTGACGGTGGGATATACAATGAGCAGTTCTTC.

This clonotype was detected many times. The rearrangement joins TRBV6-1 to TRBJ2-3; 9 nucleotides align to TRBD2. Trimming removed 10 bases from V and 1 base from J; junction bases left unmatched: 18. The CDR3 has 18 residues. Germline V gives CDR1 MNHNS, CDR2 SASEGT. The CDR3 DNA reads TGTGCCACAACTGGAGGGAATAGCGGGAGTGTAGGCACAGATACGCAGTATTTT. Translation gives CATTGGNSGSVGTDTQYF.

The gene calls are TRBV28 and TRBJ1-5, with D possibly TRBD1 on 6 matching bases. The CDR3 consists of 13 residues. Between the trimmed V and J ends, which lost 5 bases and 4 bases, there was a span of 9 bases. Germline CDR1 reads MDHEN; CDR2 reads SYDVKM. CDR3 sequence: CASSGTSNQPQHF. CDR3 nucleotide sequence: TGTGCCAGCAGTGGGACATCGAATCAGCCCCAGCATTTT.

This clonotype was observed at least ten times. Here the CDR3 reads CASSLAGLLREGRETQYF. The CDR3 bases are TGCGCCAGCAGCTTGGCCGGGCTGCTGCGGGAGGGCCGGGAGACCCAGTACTTC. V usage is TRBV5-1 and J usage is TRBJ2-5; 9 positions match TRBD2. Germline V CDR1 and CDR2: SGHRS, YFSETQ. Trimming cost V 0 bases and J 5 bases; bases outside gene matches: 14. The CDR3 has 18 amino acids.

This clonotype was observed many times. DNA of the CDR3: TGTGCCAGCAGTGAACGGCAGGGGGCCGAGACCCAGTACTTC. Its protein product is CASSERQGAETQYF. The chain carries TRBV2 and TRBJ2-5; 8 nucleotides agree with TRBD1. V was clipped by 2 bases and J by 5 bases; unmatched bases: 4. The CDR3 spans 14 residues. Germline values: CDR1 SNHLY, CDR2 FYNNEI.

Comment on this clonotype: A read error is possible here, since a much larger clone lies one base away. The chain is built from TRBV4-1 and TRBJ1-2; TRBD1 might be the D (5 bases). V shed 6 bases and J shed 4 bases, with 21 bases lying between them. The germline gives CDR1 MGHRA, CDR2 YSYEKL. CDR3 length: 16 residues. The CDR3 region has the DNA TGCGCCAGCAGACCACCCCGACAGACACCCTTCTATGGCTACACCTTC. Protein product: CASRPPRQTPFYGYTF.

This clonotype was seen at least ten times. The CDR3 protein is CASSVASGQSTDTQYF. The CDR3 region has the DNA TGTGCCAGCAGCGTAGCTTCGGGGCAGAGCACAGATACGCAGTATTTT. The chain links TRBV9 to TRBJ2-3, with D possibly being TRBD1 or TRBD2 (5 bases each). Trimming took 0 bases from V and 0 from J, leaving 11 bases between them. The CDR3 is 16 amino acids. Germline-derived CDR1 and CDR2 are SGDLS and YYNGEE.

At least ten counts were recorded for this clonotype. J is TRBJ2-1 and V is TRBV7-3, with 7 bases matching TRBD2. The CDR3 is 11 amino acids. V lost 5 bases, J lost 10 bases, and 2 bases stayed unmatched. Looked up from germline, CDR1 is SGHTA and CDR2 is FQGTGA. CDR3 in DNA: TGTGCCAGCAGCCCGGGAGGAGAGCAGTTCTTC. The encoded protein is CASSPGGEQFF.

This clonotype has at least ten counts. The genes are TRBV11-2 and TRBJ2-3; 13 bases line up with TRBD2. This CDR3 region has 15 residues. Germline lookup yields CDR1 SGHAT and CDR2 FQNNGV. V shed 1 base, J shed 6 bases, and the junction held 1 base outside the gene matches. The CDR3 DNA is TGTGCCAGCAGCTTAGGGACTAGCGGGAGCGATACGCAGTATTTT. This sequence encodes CASSLGTSGSDTQYF. Together with reference TRBV11-2 and TRBJ2-3, the CDR3 gives the full variable domain: EAGVAQSPRYKIIEKRQSVAFWCNPISGHATLYWYQQILGQGPKLLIQFQNNGVVDDSQLPKDRFSAERLKGVDSTLKIQPAKLEDSAVYLCASSLGTSGSDTQYFGPGTRLTVL.

This clonotype has ten or more counts. The V gene is TRBV14, the J gene TRBJ2-1; D might be TRBD2 (5 bases). The CDR3 has 14 amino acids. Germline loops: CDR1 SGHDN, CDR2 FVKESK. Between the trimmed V and J ends, which lost 4 bases and 5 bases, there was a span of 12 bases. CDR3: CASSRALRDNEQFF. The CDR3 DNA reads as TGTGCCAGCAGCCGAGCTCTGAGGGACAATGAGCAGTTCTTC.

This clonotype was observed many times. The chain uses TRBV28 and TRBJ2-3; D remains unclear. Trimming pared 8 bases from V and 7 bases from J, leaving 16 bases between. This CDR3 region has 13 residues. Per germline, CDR1 MDHEN and CDR2 SYDVKM. CDR3 bases: TGTGCCAGCCGCGGACCCGGCCTATATACGCAGTATTTT. Its protein is CASRGPGLYTQYF.

This clonotype was counted at least ten times. This chain joins TRBV5-1 and TRBJ1-2, with D uncertain. V was shortened by 4 bases and J by 5 bases, with 21 bases between the two germline ends. CDR3 size: 16 residues. CDR1 SGHRS and CDR2 YFSETQ come from the germline V gene. The CDR3 DNA reads TGCGCCAGCAGCCCTCTAGGAGGAGACGTCAATTATGGCTACACCTTC. Protein sequence: CASSPLGGDVNYGYTF.